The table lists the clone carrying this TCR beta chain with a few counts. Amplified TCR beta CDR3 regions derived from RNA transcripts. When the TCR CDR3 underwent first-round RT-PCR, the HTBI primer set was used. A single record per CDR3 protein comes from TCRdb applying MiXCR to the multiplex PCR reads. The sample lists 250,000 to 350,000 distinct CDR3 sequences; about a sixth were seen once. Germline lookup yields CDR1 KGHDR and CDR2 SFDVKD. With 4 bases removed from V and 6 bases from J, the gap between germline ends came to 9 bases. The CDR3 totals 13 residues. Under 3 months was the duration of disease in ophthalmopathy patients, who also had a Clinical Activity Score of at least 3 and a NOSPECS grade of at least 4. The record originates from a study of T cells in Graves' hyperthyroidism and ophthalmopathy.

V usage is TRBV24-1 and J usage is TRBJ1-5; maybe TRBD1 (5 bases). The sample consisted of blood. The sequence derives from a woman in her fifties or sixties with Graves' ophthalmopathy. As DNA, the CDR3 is TGTGCCACCAGTGACGGAGGGGTTCAGCCCCAGCATTTT. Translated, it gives CATSDGGVQPQHF.